This TCR beta chain was observed in a study of Graves' ophthalmopathy and Graves' hyperthyroidism. Study-wide background: Researchers classed hyperthyroidism as stable given no ophthalmopathy within 18 months of follow-up. Findings and caveats of the study: As the model predicted ophthalmopathy progression, it achieved a sensitivity of 70.59% and a specificity of roughly 72%.

Thyroid ultrasound, orbital computed tomography, TRAb, serum thyroxine and clinical symptoms formed the basis of diagnosis. The CDR3 has 15 residues. V lost 5 bases and J 1 base, leaving 10 bases between the germline ends. The germline V gene has CDR1 SGDLS and CDR2 YYNGEE. RNA transcripts served as template for amplifying TCR beta CDR3 sequences. The authors performed first-round RT-PCR with HTBI primers and then a second-round multiplex PCR. TCRdb re-called the multiplex PCR reads through MiXCR, storing one row per CDR3 protein. The sample contains around 1,200,000 distinct CDR3 sequences, about 36% of which appear only once. This clonotype was counted ten times or more. Its antigen remains unidentified.

The sample consisted of peripheral blood or thyroid tissue (not recorded which). The V call is TRBV9, the J call TRBJ1-6; unclear D gene. The source is an adult man with Graves' hyperthyroidism. The CDR3 DNA is TGTGCCAGCAGAGGCGGGTCGTCCTATAATTCACCCCTCCACTTT. Translating it yields CASRGGSSYNSPLHF.